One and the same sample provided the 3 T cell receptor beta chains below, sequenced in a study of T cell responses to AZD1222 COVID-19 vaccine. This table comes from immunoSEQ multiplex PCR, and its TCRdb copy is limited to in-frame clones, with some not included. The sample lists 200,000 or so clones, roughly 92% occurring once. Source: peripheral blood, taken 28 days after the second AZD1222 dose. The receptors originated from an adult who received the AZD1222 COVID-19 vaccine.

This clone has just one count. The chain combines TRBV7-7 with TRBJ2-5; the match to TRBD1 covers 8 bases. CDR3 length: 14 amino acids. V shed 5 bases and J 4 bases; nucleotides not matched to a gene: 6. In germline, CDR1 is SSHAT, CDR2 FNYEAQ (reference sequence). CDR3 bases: TGTGCCAGCAGCCAGTTGACAGGGGTAGAGACCCAGTACTTC. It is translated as CASSQLTGVETQYF.

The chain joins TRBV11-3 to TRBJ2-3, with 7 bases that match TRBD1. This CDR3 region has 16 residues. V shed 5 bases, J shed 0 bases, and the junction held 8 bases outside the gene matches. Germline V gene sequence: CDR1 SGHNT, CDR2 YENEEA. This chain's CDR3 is CASSLGTDGSTDTQYF. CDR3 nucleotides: TGTGCCAGCAGCCTTGGGACAGACGGAAGCACAGATACGCAGTATTTT.

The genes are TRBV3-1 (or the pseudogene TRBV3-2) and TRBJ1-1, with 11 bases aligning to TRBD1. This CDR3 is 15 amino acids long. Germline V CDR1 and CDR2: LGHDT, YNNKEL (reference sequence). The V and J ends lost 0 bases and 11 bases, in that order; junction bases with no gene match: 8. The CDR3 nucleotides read TGTGCCAGCAGCCAAGAGTCGGGGACAGGGGGACGGGCTTTCTTT. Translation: CASSQESGTGGRAFF.